These 21 T cell receptor beta chains share one sample of origin, sequenced in a study of T cells after yellow fever vaccination. One entry per CDR3 protein results from TCRdb running MiXCR on the 5' RACE reads. The sample has around 300,000 distinct CDR3 sequences; 13% are singletons. Sequencing was performed on CD4+ T cells sorted from PBMCs, taken 45 days after the yellow fever booster vaccination. The receptors derive from a man aged 30 to 39 who received the YFV17D yellow fever vaccine.

This clonotype turned up a few times. CDR3 region: CASSQEGGSTGELFF. Here the CDR3 DNA reads TGCGCCAGCAGCCAAGAAGGGGGCTCTACCGGGGAGCTGTTTTTT. The chain couples TRBV4-3 to TRBJ2-2, with 7 bases fitting TRBD1. The germline CDR1 and CDR2 sequences are LGHNA and YSLEER. This CDR3 region has 15 residues. J gave up 5 bases and V 0 bases, and 3 bases lay outside the gene matches.

A few counts support this clonotype. The chain couples TRBV27 to TRBJ1-3, with D unresolved. V was shortened by 6 bases and J by 0 bases, with 9 bases between the two germline ends. There are 14 residues in the CDR3. Germline lookup yields CDR1 MNHEY and CDR2 SMNVEV (reference sequence). CDR3 in DNA: TGTGCCAGCAGCCAAACACCCTCTGGAAACACCATATATTTT. As protein: CASSQTPSGNTIYF.

J is TRBJ2-2 and V is TRBV15, with a tentative D call TRBD1 (5 bases). CDR3 size: 16 residues. The germline V gene has CDR1 LNHNV and CDR2 YYDKDF (reference sequence). The germline V and J ends were trimmed by 0 bases and 6 bases, with 14 bases remaining between them. The CDR3 DNA sequence: TGTGCCACCAGCAGAGATGCAAGGGGCGCTGCCGGGGAGCTGTTTTTT. This gives the protein CATSRDARGAAGELFF.

This clonotype has just a few counts. The chain has TRBV20-1 and TRBJ2-1, with D tentatively TRBD2 (7 bases). V lost 0 bases and J lost 8, with 14 bases in between. The CDR3 has 14 residues. From germline, CDR1 is DFQATT and CDR2 SNEGSKA (reference sequence). CDR3 bases: TGCAGTGCTAGAGATCCTGGGGGGGCAGATGAGCAGTTCTTC. Encoded protein: CSARDPGGADEQFF.

The J gene is TRBJ1-6, the V gene TRBV20-1; 7 nucleotides align to TRBD1. V gave up 6 bases and J gave up 6 bases; unmatched junction bases: 8. Germline-derived CDR1 and CDR2 are DFQATT and SNEGSKA (reference sequence). This CDR3 spans 14 amino acids. The CDR3 is CSAPQTGPNSPLHF. CDR3 nucleotide sequence: TGCAGTGCCCCCCAGACAGGGCCTAATTCACCCCTCCACTTT.

This chain links TRBV7-2 with TRBJ2-7; D is uncertain. The CDR3 runs 14 residues. V shed 1 base and J shed 3 bases, with 10 bases lying between them. Germline lookup yields CDR1 SGHTA and CDR2 FQGNSA. The CDR3 sequence: CASSLVLKDYEQYF. The CDR3 nucleotides are TGTGCCAGCAGCTTAGTGCTTAAAGACTACGAGCAGTACTTC.

This clonotype was seen a handful of times. The gene calls are TRBV20-1 and TRBJ2-1, with D tentatively TRBD2 (5 bases). CDR1 is DFQATT, CDR2 SNEGSKA, per germline (reference sequence). The CDR3 spans 15 residues. The germline V and J ends were trimmed by 0 bases and 10 bases, with 19 bases remaining between them. The CDR3 here is CSARDGKLRRVEQFF. CDR3 sequence (DNA): TGCAGTGCTAGAGATGGAAAGTTGCGGCGGGTAGAGCAGTTCTTC.

The V call is TRBV20-1, the J call TRBJ2-3; 13 bases line up with TRBD2. The CDR3 is 18 residues long. V shed 2 bases and J 1 base; nucleotides not matched to a gene: 9. The germline V gene has CDR1 DFQATT and CDR2 SNEGSKA (reference sequence). The CDR3 here is CSARQGLAGSSGTDTQYF. The CDR3 nucleotides are TGCAGTGCTAGACAGGGACTAGCGGGATCCAGCGGCACAGATACGCAGTATTTT.

The rearrangement uses TRBV7-6 and TRBJ2-1, with a weak D call TRBD2 (5 bases). Trimming took off 5 bases at V and 6 bases at J, with 17 bases between the two ends. Germline V CDR1 and CDR2: SGHVS, FNYEAQ. This CDR3 is built from 15 residues. CDR3 protein: CASSDPTNWVNEQFF. CDR3 nucleotide sequence: TGTGCCAGCAGCGACCCGACTAATTGGGTCAATGAGCAGTTCTTC.

This clonotype was recorded at least ten times. This chain connects TRBV29-1 to TRBJ2-5; no reliable D call. CDR3 size: 16 residues. V lost 6 bases, J lost 2 bases, and 22 bases lay in between. The germline V gene has CDR1 SQVTM and CDR2 ANQGSEA. CDR3 sequence: CSVQGPPIVRQETQYF. The CDR3 nucleotides are TGCAGCGTCCAAGGTCCCCCAATAGTACGACAAGAGACCCAGTACTTC.

This chain links TRBV7-8 with TRBJ2-7, with D possibly matching TRBD1 (5 bases). CDR3 length: 14 amino acids. The V and J ends lost 7 bases and 1 base respectively, with 14 bases between them. The germline CDR1 and CDR2 sequences are SGHVS and FQNEAQ. The CDR3 spells CASTVGHQSYEQYF. CDR3 bases: TGTGCCAGCACGGTGGGGCACCAATCCTACGAGCAGTACTTC.

This clonotype was detected a few times. The V call is TRBV3-1, the J call TRBJ2-7; D not certain. The CDR3 is made up of 11 amino acids. Germline-derived CDR1 and CDR2 are LGHDT and YNNKEL (reference sequence). V shed 2 bases and J shed 7 bases, with 6 bases lying between them. This chain's CDR3 is CASSQTTEQYF. The CDR3 coding sequence is TGTGCCAGCAGCCAAACAACTGAGCAGTACTTC.

The gene calls are TRBV12-3 or TRBV12-4 and TRBJ1-1; the D is unclear. The CDR3 covers 12 residues. V gave up 7 bases and J gave up 0 bases, with 6 bases separating them. The CDR3 loop reads CASTGMNTEAFF. The CDR3 DNA sequence: TGTGCCAGCACTGGCATGAACACTGAAGCTTTCTTT.

The gene calls are TRBV12-3 or TRBV12-4 and TRBJ2-1; 8 bases match TRBD1. The CDR3 loop spans 12 amino acids. Trimming took 5 bases from V and 9 from J; bases not matched to a gene: 3. CDR3 sequence: CASSRQGFEQFF. The CDR3 DNA reads TGTGCCAGCAGTAGACAGGGGTTTGAGCAGTTCTTC.

This clonotype was observed a single time. The chain employs TRBV20-1 and TRBJ2-3; D ambiguous. The CDR3 length is 15 residues. Germline CDR1 DFQATT, CDR2 SNEGSKA (reference sequence). Deletions cut 6 bases from V and 3 bases from J, with 19 bases between. This CDR3 is CSATYFLTLTDTQYF. CDR3 DNA: TGCAGTGCCACCTATTTTTTGACCCTGACAGATACGCAGTATTTT.

This clonotype was detected only a few times. V gene TRBV18 combines with J gene TRBJ2-3; D is undetermined. Trimming pared 0 bases from V and 0 bases from J, leaving 7 bases between. Germline CDR1 is KGHSH and CDR2 is LQKENI. The CDR3 consists of 15 residues. CDR3 sequence: CASSPPSSSTDTQYF. The CDR3 region has the DNA TGTGCCAGCTCACCACCGTCTTCAAGCACAGATACGCAGTATTTT.

This clonotype has a handful of counts. The chain uses TRBV7-9 and TRBJ2-4; 7 positions match TRBD2. CDR1 SEHNR and CDR2 FQNEAQ come from the germline V gene (reference sequence). This CDR3 is built from 13 residues. J lost 11 bases, V lost 5 bases, and 9 bases had no gene match. The CDR3 sequence is CASSLSMGGVQYF. CDR3 DNA: TGTGCCAGCAGCCTGTCTATGGGGGGGGTTCAGTACTTC.

V usage is TRBV12-3 or TRBV12-4 and J usage is TRBJ2-2; D unclear. CDR3 length: 13 residues. V was shortened by 2 bases and J by 6 bases, with 7 bases between the two germline ends. This CDR3 reads CASSLSGPGELFF. The DNA for the CDR3 is TGTGCCAGCAGTTTAAGTGGCCCCGGGGAGCTGTTTTTT.

The V and J genes are TRBV5-1 and TRBJ2-3; D might be TRBD2 (5 bases). The CDR3 contains 14 residues. V dropped 1 base and J dropped 4 bases, with 10 bases sitting between them. CDR1 and CDR2 from the germline V gene are SGHRS and YFSETQ. CDR3 coding DNA: TGCGCCAGCAGCTTGAAGCGGTCGGCAGATACGCAGTATTTT. Translation gives CASSLKRSADTQYF.

In its sample, this clonotype was seen a few times. The chain links TRBV7-3 to TRBJ2-3; tentative D call: TRBD2 (7 bases). V was trimmed by 4 bases and J by 8 bases, leaving 13 bases between them. Germline assignment: CDR1 SGHTA and CDR2 FQGTGA. CDR3 length: 13 residues. As DNA, the CDR3 is TGTGCCAGCAGCTCCCAGGGGAGGGCTACGCAGTATTTT. Its protein is CASSSQGRATQYF.

V is TRBV6-1 and J is TRBJ2-2; D might be TRBD2 (5 bases). Trimming took 8 bases from V and 1 from J, leaving 14 bases between them. CDR3 length: 15 amino acids. Germline V CDR1 and CDR2: MNHNS, SASEGT. This CDR3 reads CASGSGRVNTGELFF. CDR3 DNA sequence: TGTGCCAGCGGAAGTGGGAGAGTGAACACCGGGGAGCTGTTTTTT.